These 9 T cell receptor beta chains were sequenced from one sample in a study of blood T cell repertoires in COVID-19. Assay used: immunoSEQ multiplex PCR; TCRdb lists only in-frame clones, some missing. The sample lists a few hundred thousand clones, around 90% seen once, with around 1.3% in the top ten. Input material: peripheral blood. These receptors all stem from a middle-aged man with acute or convalescent COVID-19.

This chain uses TRBV7-9 with TRBJ2-3, with 12 bases matching TRBD2. Germline assignment: CDR1 SEHNR and CDR2 FQNEAQ (reference sequence). The CDR3 is 16 amino acids. Trimming cost V 7 bases and J 3 bases; bases outside gene matches: 8. The CDR3 DNA reads as TGTGCCAGCATAACCCGGACTAGCGGGAAAACAGATACGCAGTATTTT. It codes for CASITRTSGKTDTQYF.

This clone was picked up a small number of times. V usage is TRBV27 and J usage is TRBJ2-7; 12 nucleotides match TRBD2. Germline trimming cut 6 bases from V and 5 bases from J; bases unmatched to any gene: 2. There are 13 residues in the CDR3. Germline assignment: CDR1 MNHEY and CDR2 SMNVEV (reference sequence). The CDR3 protein is CASRRLAGDEQYF. The CDR3 nucleotides are TGTGCCAGCAGGCGACTAGCGGGAGACGAGCAGTACTTC.

The CDR3 nucleotides read TGTGCCAGCAGCGTCGGAGGCTACCAAGAGACCCAGTACTTC. Translated, it gives CASSVGGYQETQYF. The rearrangement joins TRBV9 to TRBJ2-5; tentative D call: TRBD2 (5 bases). The V gene lost 2 bases and the J gene lost 0 bases, with 8 bases spanning the gap. From germline, CDR1 is SGDLS and CDR2 YYNGEE. This CDR3 spans 14 amino acids. The full variable domain, its missing parts supplied by reference TRBV9 and TRBJ2-5, is DSGVTQTPKHLITATGQRVTLRCSPRSGDLSVYWYQQSLDQGLQFLIQYYNGEERAKGNILERFSAQQFPDLHSELNLSSLELGDSALYFCASSVGGYQETQYFGPGTRLLVL.

This chain links TRBV10-3 with TRBJ2-3, with 16 bases fitting TRBD2. This CDR3 is built from 14 residues. From germline, CDR1 is ENHRY and CDR2 SYGVKD. V shed 10 bases and J 6 bases; nucleotides not matched to a gene: 4. Here the CDR3 reads CATGTSGREDTQYF. The CDR3 DNA reads as TGTGCCACCGGGACTAGCGGGAGGGAGGATACGCAGTATTTT.

V usage is TRBV3-1 (or the pseudogene TRBV3-2) and J usage is TRBJ1-3; D might be TRBD1 (6 bases). Per the germline V gene, CDR1 is LGHDT and CDR2 is YNNKEL (reference sequence). The CDR3 is made up of 16 amino acids. The V gene lost 0 bases and the J gene lost 2 bases, with 11 bases spanning the gap. CDR3: CASSQEAGAPGNTIYF. Written as DNA, the CDR3 is TGTGCCAGCAGCCAAGAGGCAGGGGCGCCTGGAAACACCATATATTTT.

The chain employs TRBV3-1 (or the pseudogene TRBV3-2) and TRBJ1-4, with D possibly being TRBD1 (5 bases). The CDR3 is made up of 15 amino acids. Trimming took 0 bases from V and 4 from J, leaving 9 bases between them. CDR1 is LGHDT, CDR2 YNNKEL, per germline (reference sequence). The CDR3 nucleotides read TGTGCCAGCAGCCAAGATGGGGCCGGTAATGAAAAACTGTTTTTT. Residues: CASSQDGAGNEKLFF.

J is TRBJ1-1 and V is TRBV29-1, with D hard to call. Trimming cost V 1 base and J 3 bases, with 9 bases left between them. Germline CDR1 and CDR2: SQVTM and ANQGSEA. The CDR3 is made up of 13 amino acids. The CDR3, as DNA: TGCAGCGTTGAAGTTGGGGAGCACACTGAAGCTTTCTTT. Its protein is CSVEVGEHTEAFF.

The chain combines TRBV28 with TRBJ2-4; TRBD1 matches at 7 bases. CDR3 length equals 15 residues. Looked up from germline, CDR1 is MDHEN and CDR2 is SYDVKM. Trimming at V came to 6 bases and at J to 0 bases, leaving 5 bases not matched to a gene. CDR3 sequence: CASSGTALAKNIQYF. The CDR3 bases are TGTGCCAGCAGCGGGACAGCCCTAGCCAAAAACATTCAGTACTTC.

The V and J genes are TRBV5-4 and TRBJ2-1; a weak D match, TRBD2 (7 bases). The CDR3 contains 19 residues. Per the germline V gene, CDR1 is SGHNT and CDR2 is YYREEE (reference sequence). With 0 bases removed from V and 1 base from J, the gap between germline ends came to 20 bases. CDR3 sequence (DNA): TGTGCCAGCAGCTTGGCCGTGGGGGGGCTCTTCGTATCCTACAATGAGCAGTTCTTC. Protein: CASSLAVGGLFVSYNEQFF.